The clone carrying this T cell receptor (beta chain) was seen only a few times. These data come from a study of T cell responses to AZD1222 COVID-19 vaccine. From germline, CDR1 is MNHEY and CDR2 SVGEGT. This CDR3 region has 16 residues. V lost 4 bases and J 0 bases, leaving 10 bases between the germline ends. Clones were read by immunoSEQ multiplex PCR, and TCRdb kept only the in-frame ones, dropping some. The top ten hold approximately 12% of the sample, which has 110,000 to 150,000 clones, around 92% seen once. The sample consisted of peripheral blood, taken after recovery from COVID-19. The receptor comes from an adult who had recovered from COVID-19. The genes are TRBV6-2 or TRBV6-3 and TRBJ2-6; TRBD2 is a possible D gene (5 bases). CDR3 region: CASSSEGSSGANVLTF. The CDR3 nucleotides are TGTGCCAGCAGTTCAGAGGGTAGCTCTGGGGCCAACGTCCTGACTTTC.